This TCR beta chain derives from a study of blood T cell repertoires in COVID-19. For the study at large: T cells, B-cell-depleted T cells, or PBMCs provided the cDNA or gDNA that served as material.

Original processing methods: Using reference gene primer amplification, nucleated cell counts were estimated. Profiling relied on immunoSEQ multiplex PCR, and the TCRdb table lists in-frame clones only, not all of them. That table gives V, J and clone size, and the DNA gave D and trimming. The data show approximately 53,000 clones, about 90% seen once. The sequencing input was peripheral blood. The clonotype originates from a human donor in a cohort sampled during active COVID-19.

The CDR3 protein is CASSQDGLPSTDTQYF. Written as DNA, the CDR3 is TGCGCCAGCAGCCAAGATGGGCTGCCTAGCACAGATACGCAGTATTTT. This sequence joins TRBV4-1 and TRBJ2-3; D is unresolved. The CDR3 contains 16 residues. The germline V and J ends were trimmed by 0 bases and 0 bases, with 10 bases remaining between them. Germline loops: CDR1 MGHRA, CDR2 YSYEKL.